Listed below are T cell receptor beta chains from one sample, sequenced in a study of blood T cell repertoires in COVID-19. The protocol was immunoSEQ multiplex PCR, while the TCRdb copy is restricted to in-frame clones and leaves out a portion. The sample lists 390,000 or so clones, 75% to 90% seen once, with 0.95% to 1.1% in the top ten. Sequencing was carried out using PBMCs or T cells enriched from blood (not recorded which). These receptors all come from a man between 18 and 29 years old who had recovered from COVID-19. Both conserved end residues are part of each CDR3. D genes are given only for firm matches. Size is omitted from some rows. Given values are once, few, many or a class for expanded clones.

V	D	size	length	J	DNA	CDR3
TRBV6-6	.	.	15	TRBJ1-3	TGTGCCACCGCCTTAAAAAGGGGCTCTGGAAACACCATATATTTT	CATALKRGSGNTIYF
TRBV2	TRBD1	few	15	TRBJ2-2	TGTGCCAGCAGCAAATCCGGGACAGTAACCGGGGAGCTGTTTTTT	CASSKSGTVTGELFF
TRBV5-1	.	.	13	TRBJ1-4	TGCGCCAGCAGTCTAGACGATAATGAAAAACTGTTTTTT	CASSLDDNEKLFF
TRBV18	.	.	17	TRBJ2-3	TGTGCCAGCTCACCTCTGAGCGGCAGGGGCTTCACAGATACGCAGTATTTT	CASSPLSGRGFTDTQYF
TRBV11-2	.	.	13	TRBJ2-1	TGTGCCAGCAGCTTAGAGTCTCCGGGGAAGCAGTTCTTC	CASSLESPGKQFF
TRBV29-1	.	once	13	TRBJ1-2	TGCAGCGTTGATCGAGAGGGCCGAGGGGGCTACACCTTC	CSVDREGRGGYTF
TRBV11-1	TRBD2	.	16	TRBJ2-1	TGTGCCAGCAGCCCCTCTAGCGGGGGCCCATACAATGAGCAGTTCTTC	CASSPSSGGPYNEQFF
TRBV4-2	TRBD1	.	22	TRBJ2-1	TGTGCCAGCAGCCACTGGGACAGGGGGCATATTCCTAGCGGGAGATCCTACAATGAGCAGTTCTTC	CASSHWDRGHIPSGRSYNEQFF
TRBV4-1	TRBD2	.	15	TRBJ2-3	TGCGCCAGCAGCCGAGGCGCGGGGGAGGGAGATACGCAGTATTTT	CASSRGAGEGDTQYF
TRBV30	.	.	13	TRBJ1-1	TGTGCCTGGGATGGACAATCCAACACTGAAGCTTTCTTT	CAWDGQSNTEAFF
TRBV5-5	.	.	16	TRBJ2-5	TGTGCCAGCAGCTTGGCCTCGACAGCGTACCAAGAGACCCAGTACTTC	CASSLASTAYQETQYF
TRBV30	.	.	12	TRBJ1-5	TGTGCCTGGAGTTCGTCCCATCAGCCCCAGCATTTT	CAWSSSHQPQHF
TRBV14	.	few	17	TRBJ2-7	TGTGCCAGCAGCCAAGCCTTTCGGGGGAAACAGACCTACGAGCAGTACTTC	CASSQAFRGKQTYEQYF
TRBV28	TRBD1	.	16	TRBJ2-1	TGTGCCAGCAGCCCGCTCAGGGGGAACCAAAACAATGAGCAGTTCTTC	CASSPLRGNQNNEQFF
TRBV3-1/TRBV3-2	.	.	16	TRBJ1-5	TGTGCCAGCAGCCATGGAGTTATCTATAGCAATCAGCCCCAGCATTTT	CASSHGVIYSNQPQHF
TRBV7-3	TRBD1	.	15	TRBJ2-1	TGTGCCAGCAGCTTAACGGTCAGGGGGACCAATGAGCAGTTCTTC	CASSLTVRGTNEQFF
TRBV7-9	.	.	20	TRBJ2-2	TGTGCCAGCAGCAACCGGGACAGTCTTTCTTCCACGCGGGGAACCGGGGAGCTGTTTTTT	CASSNRDSLSSTRGTGELFF
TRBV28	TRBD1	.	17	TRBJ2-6	TGTGCCAGCAGTCCCCGGACAGGGAACTCTGGGGCCAACGTCCTGACTTTC	CASSPRTGNSGANVLTF
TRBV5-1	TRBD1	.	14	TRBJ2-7	TGCGCCAGCAGCTCGGACAGGGGTTCCTACGAGCAGTACTTC	CASSSDRGSYEQYF
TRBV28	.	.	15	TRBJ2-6	TGTGCCAGCAGTTTATCAGGGTCTGGGGCCAACGTCCTGACTTTC	CASSLSGSGANVLTF
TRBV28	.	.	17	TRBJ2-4	TGTGCCAGCAGCGAGGGGGGGCGGGACCTAGCCAAAAACATTCAGTACTTC	CASSEGGRDLAKNIQYF
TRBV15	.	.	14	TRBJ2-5	TGTGCCACCAGCAGAGACGCGGGATCAGAGACCCAGTACTTC	CATSRDAGSETQYF
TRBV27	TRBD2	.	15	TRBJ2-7	TGTGCCAGCAGTTTATCCGGTAGCGGGCACTACGAGCAGTACTTC	CASSLSGSGHYEQYF
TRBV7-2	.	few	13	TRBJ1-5	TGTGCCAGCAGCTCAACAGAGAATCAGCCCCAGCATTTT	CASSSTENQPQHF
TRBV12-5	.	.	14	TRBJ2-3	TGTGCTAGTGGTGGCGGGATCCGCACAGATACGCAGTATTTT	CASGGGIRTDTQYF
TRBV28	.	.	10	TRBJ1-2	TGTGCCAGCAGTTCGGGTGGCTACACCTTC	CASSSGGYTF
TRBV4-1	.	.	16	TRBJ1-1	TGCGCCAGCAGCCAAGCCCCCCGACAATGGAACACTGAAGCTTTCTTT	CASSQAPRQWNTEAFF
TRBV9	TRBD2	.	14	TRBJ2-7	TGTGCCAGCAGCGCCAAGCGGGAGGTGGGGGAGCAGTACTTC	CASSAKREVGEQYF
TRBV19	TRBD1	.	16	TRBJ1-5	TGTGCCAGTAGTACGGGACAGGGAATCGGCAATCAGCCCCAGCATTTT	CASSTGQGIGNQPQHF
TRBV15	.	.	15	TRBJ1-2	TGTGCCACCAGCAGAGATCACGGGGATAACTATGGCTACACCTTC	CATSRDHGDNYGYTF
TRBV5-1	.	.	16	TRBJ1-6	TGCGCCAGCAGGGGGGCCTCGAGCTCCTATAATTCACCCCTCCACTTT	CASRGASSSYNSPLHF
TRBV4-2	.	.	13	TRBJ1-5	TGTGCCAGCAGCCAAGATGGGGCTCAGCCCCAGCATTTT	CASSQDGAQPQHF
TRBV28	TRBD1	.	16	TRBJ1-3	TGTGCCAGCAGCAACCCACAGGGGGCCTCTGGAAACACCATATATTTT	CASSNPQGASGNTIYF
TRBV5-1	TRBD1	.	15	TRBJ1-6	TGCGCCAGCAGCTTAAGAGACAGGGGGGAATCACCCCTCCACTTT	CASSLRDRGESPLHF
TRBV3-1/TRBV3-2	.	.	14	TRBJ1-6	TGTGCCAGCAGCCAAGATTTAGAAGATTCACCCCTCCACTTT	CASSQDLEDSPLHF
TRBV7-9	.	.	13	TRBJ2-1	TGTGCCAGCAGCGCCGGACTTTACAATGAGCAGTTCTTC	CASSAGLYNEQFF
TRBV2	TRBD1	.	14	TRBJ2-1	TGTGCCAGCAGTGAGGACAGGGAGTACAATGAGCAGTTCTTC	CASSEDREYNEQFF
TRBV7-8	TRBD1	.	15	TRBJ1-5	TGTGCCACCGGACAGGGGAGAATAGGCAATCAGCCCCAGCATTTT	CATGQGRIGNQPQHF
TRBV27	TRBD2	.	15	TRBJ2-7	TGTGCCAGCAGTCCAAGCGGGAGTGTTGGTTACGAGCAGTACTTC	CASSPSGSVGYEQYF
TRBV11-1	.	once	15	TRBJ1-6	TGTGCCAGCAGCTTAGAAGGCAGGGGCTTTTCACCCCTCCACTTT	CASSLEGRGFSPLHF